Sequencing of this TCR beta chain was carried out in a study of OX40 agonist ivuxolimab in advanced cancers. The table lists this clone with a count of one. Germline values: CDR1 SGHNT, CDR2 YYREEE (reference sequence). V was cut by 1 base and J by 8 bases, with 10 bases left in between. The CDR3 sequence is 13 residues long. The data were produced by immunoSEQ multiplex PCR, yet TCRdb's version contains in-frame clones alone and is incomplete. The sample has about 69,000 clones, roughly nine tenths seen once. This material consisted of CD4+ or CD8+ T cells sorted from blood, taken in a trial of the OX40 agonist ivuxolimab. The sequence was collected from an adult with an advanced solid tumor such as melanoma, head and neck, liver or kidney cancer. This rearrangement joins TRBV5-4 to TRBJ2-1; weak D call: TRBD2 (5 bases). DNA for the CDR3: TGTGCCAGCAGCTTGTCGCTAGCTTATGAGCAGTTCTTC. Translating it yields CASSLSLAYEQFF.